Shown below are 10 T cell receptor beta chains from a single sample sequenced in a study of CD8+ T cells in alopecia areata (dated by TCRdb to 2016 to 2019). The treatment or condition label corresponds to: oral pan-JAK inhibitor, 5-10 mg twice daily. Library creation used the immunoSEQ multiplex PCR assay. To provide template for TCR sequencing, every sample had RNA extracted and reverse transcribed into cDNA. As stored in TCRdb, this immuneACCESS dataset retains in-frame rearrangements with V and J assigned. A fraction of the clones does not appear; measured against another copy, unresolved V genes explain less than half of the discrepancy, and the remainder lacks a known reason. The sample table shows approximately 100,000 clones, and just under 60% are seen once. The ten largest clones take up 15% to 20% of the sample. The material was CD8+ T cells sorted from blood, obtained at approximately week 60, from a patient treated with tofacitinib. These TCRs come from a human donor with alopecia areata.

The rearrangement uses TRBV10-2 and TRBJ2-7; TRBD1 aligns across 7 bases. This CDR3 has 15 amino acids. CDR1 is WSHSY, CDR2 SAAADI, per germline. With V trimmed by 6 bases and J by 1 base, 9 bases remained unmatched. DNA of the CDR3: TGCGCCAGCAGCGGTTCCTACAGGGGATCCTACGAGCAGTACTTC. Translation gives CASSGSYRGSYEQYF.

The chain's CDR3 is CASSQSYEQYF. The CDR3 DNA follows: TGTGCCAGCAGCCAGAGCTACGAGCAGTACTTC. The rearrangement joins TRBV25-1 to TRBJ2-7; D is uncertain. V was cut by 6 bases and J by 3 bases, with 6 bases left in between. The CDR3 has 11 amino acids. Germline V gene sequence: CDR1 MGHDK, CDR2 SYGVNS.

V is TRBV19 and J is TRBJ2-2, with D maybe TRBD2 (6 bases). V dropped 6 bases and J dropped 1 base, with 12 bases sitting between them. There are 15 residues in the CDR3. The germline V gene has CDR1 LNHDA and CDR2 SQIVND (reference sequence). The CDR3 sequence: CASSRDWMNTGELFF. CDR3 sequence (DNA): TGTGCCAGTAGCCGGGACTGGATGAACACCGGGGAGCTGTTTTTT.

The rearrangement joins TRBV7-9 to TRBJ1-3, with 7 bases lining up with TRBD1. The trim removed 3 bases at V and 10 bases at J, leaving 9 bases unmatched. This CDR3 is built from 14 residues. From germline, CDR1 is SEHNR and CDR2 FQNEAQ (reference sequence). The CDR3 DNA reads TGTGCCAGCAGCTTGCGTGGCAGGGGGGTGACCATATATTTT. This encodes CASSLRGRGVTIYF.

In this sample, this clone turned up a few times. Other DNA sequences in the same sample also yield this CDR3. CDR3 region: CSVARNTEAFF. The DNA for the CDR3 is TGCAGCGTTGCAAGGAACACTGAAGCTTTCTTT. This chain joins TRBV29-1 and TRBJ1-1; unclear D gene. CDR1 is SQVTM, CDR2 ANQGSEA, per germline. The CDR3 totals 11 residues. Trimming left V 4 bases short and J 1 base short, with 4 bases between.

The CDR3 DNA sequence: TGTGCCAGCAGCCAAAGGCCAGGGCTTTACGAGCAGTACTTC. Protein sequence: CASSQRPGLYEQYF. The J gene is TRBJ2-7, the V gene TRBV14; the D gene is possibly TRBD1 (5 bases). With 2 bases removed from V and 4 bases from J, the gap between germline ends came to 12 bases. The CDR3 length is 14 residues. Germline CDR1 is SGHDN and CDR2 is FVKESK.

A few counts support this clone. The V gene is TRBV7-9, the J gene TRBJ2-1, with D unclear. V lost 0 bases and J 8 bases, leaving 5 bases between the germline ends. The CDR3 is made up of 12 amino acids. CDR1 is SEHNR and CDR2 is FQNEAQ in the germline V gene (reference sequence). The CDR3 protein is CASSLAADEQFF. The CDR3 DNA sequence: TGTGCCAGCAGCTTAGCCGCGGATGAGCAGTTCTTC.

The chain joins TRBV4-1 to TRBJ2-7; no definite D call. The CDR3 has 14 residues. Germline CDR1 is MGHRA and CDR2 is YSYEKL. V lost 4 bases, J lost 4 bases, and 14 bases lay in between. DNA of the CDR3: TGCGCCAGCAGCCCGCACGAAACCGGGTACGAGCAGTACTTC. The encoded protein is CASSPHETGYEQYF.

This chain joins TRBV7-6 and TRBJ1-3; D remains unclear. CDR1 is SGHVS and CDR2 is FNYEAQ in the germline V gene. CDR3 size: 15 residues. Trimming removed 1 base at V and 0 bases at J, with 7 bases between. CDR3 in DNA: TGTGCCAGCAGCTTAGACAGAGGCTCTGGAAACACCATATATTTT. It yields the protein CASSLDRGSGNTIYF. The whole variable domain, remainder taken from reference TRBV7-6 and TRBJ1-3, is GAGVSQSPRYKVTKRGQDVALRCDPISGHVSLYWYRQALGQGPEFLTYFNYEAQQDKSGLPNDRFSAERPEGSISTLTIQRTEQRDSAMYRCASSLDRGSGNTIYFGEGSWLTVV.

This clone was seen just once. V is TRBV19 and J is TRBJ2-2; the D is unclear. This CDR3 contains 11 residues. V was cut by 3 bases and J by 4 bases, with 0 bases left in between. Germline CDR1 is LNHDA and CDR2 is SQIVND (reference sequence). CDR3 DNA: TGTGCCAGTAGTATCACCGGGGAGCTGTTTTTT. This codes for CASSITGELFF. Full variable domain (remainder filled in from reference TRBV19 and TRBJ2-2): DGGITQSPKYLFRKEGQNVTLSCEQNLNHDAMYWYRQDPGQGLRLIYYSQIVNDFQKGDIAEGYSVSREKKESFPLTVTSAQKNPTAFYLCASSITGELFFGEGSRLTVL.